This T cell receptor beta chain was found in a study of PD-1 blockade in classical Hodgkin lymphoma. CDR3 length: 14 amino acids. J lost 8 bases, V lost 4 bases, and 4 bases had no gene match. Germline V gives CDR1 MGHDK, CDR2 SYGVNS. All trial patients relapsed after autologous stem cell transplantation. Clones were read by immunoSEQ multiplex PCR, and TCRdb kept only the in-frame ones, dropping some. In the table there are more than 140,000 clones, around four fifths of which are singletons. In the case of this clone: The antigen remains undetermined.

Study-wide results and limits: Later analyses included only patients treated at least 1 year post-ASCT.

The clonotype originates from a human donor with classical Hodgkin lymphoma. This specimen consisted of peripheral blood mononuclear cells (PBMCs), obtained before the second cycle of nivolumab. V gene TRBV25-1 combines with J gene TRBJ2-3, with TRBD1 identical over 12 bases. For the CDR3, the DNA is TGTGCCAGCAGTGCTCCGGGACAGGGGGCTACGCAGTATTTT. Its protein is CASSAPGQGATQYF.